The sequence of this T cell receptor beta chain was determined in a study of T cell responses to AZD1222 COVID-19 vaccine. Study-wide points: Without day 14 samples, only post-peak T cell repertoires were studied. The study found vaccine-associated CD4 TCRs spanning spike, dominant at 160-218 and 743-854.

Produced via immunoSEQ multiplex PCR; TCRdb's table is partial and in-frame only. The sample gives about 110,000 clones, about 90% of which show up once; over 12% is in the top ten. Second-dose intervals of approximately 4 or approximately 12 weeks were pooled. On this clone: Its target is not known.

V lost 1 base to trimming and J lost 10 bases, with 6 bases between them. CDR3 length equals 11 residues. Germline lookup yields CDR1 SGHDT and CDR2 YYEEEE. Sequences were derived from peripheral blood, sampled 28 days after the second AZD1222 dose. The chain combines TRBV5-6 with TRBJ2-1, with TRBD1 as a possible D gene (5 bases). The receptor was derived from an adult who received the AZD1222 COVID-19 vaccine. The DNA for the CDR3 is TGTGCCAGCAGCTTGTACAGGGAGCAGTTCTTC. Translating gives CASSLYREQFF.